This TCR beta chain was captured in a study of Graves' ophthalmopathy and Graves' hyperthyroidism. Points from the study as a whole: Blood was where most expanded thyroid clonotypes above 0.001 frequency also turned up. Ophthalmopathy was separated from stable hyperthyroidism by a 13-signature model with over 85% sensitivity and roughly 81% specificity.

RNA transcripts yielded amplified TCR beta CDR3 regions. HTBI-primed RT-PCR formed the first round, and a multiplex PCR formed the second. TCRdb fed the multiplex PCR reads into MiXCR, producing one record per CDR3 protein. The data hold 900,000 to 1,200,000 distinct CDR3 sequences, with 35% to 40% observed a single time. This clonotype came up a few times. Its antigen is as yet unknown. This CDR3 spans 13 amino acids. The germline gives CDR1 GTSNPN, CDR2 SVGIG (reference sequence). Trimming removed 0 bases at V and 7 bases at J, with 13 bases between. People with hyperthyroidism were aged 18 to 65 and newly diagnosed, under 2 months' duration. Certain patients were not enrolled. These were patients with other autoimmune diseases, uncontrolled infections, pregnancy or lactation.

Sequencing was performed on peripheral blood or thyroid tissue (not recorded which). The rearrangement joins TRBV30 to TRBJ2-7, with D perhaps matching TRBD1 (6 bases). The sequence came from an adult man with Graves' hyperthyroidism. For the CDR3, the DNA is TGTGCCTGGAGTGTCAACAGGGACCGGGAGCAGTACTTC. Its protein is CAWSVNRDREQYF.